This T cell receptor beta chain appears in the sequencing data of a study of cytomegalovirus exposure and HLA in healthy donors. Study-level results: At a 0.05 false discovery rate, a later analysis found approximately 15,000 TCR beta sequences to be associated with HLA alleles. What was likely a sequencing artifact was a cluster of highly shared sequence variants.

The table lists this clone with a few counts. What it recognizes is unknown. Primers: 60 Vbeta forward and 13 Jbeta reverse. The protocol was immunoSEQ multiplex PCR, while the TCRdb copy is restricted to in-frame clones and leaves out a portion. The sample carries 110,000 to 150,000 clones, around 9.6% recorded once. V lost 5 bases to trimming and J lost 4 bases; unmatched junction nucleotides: 8. The CDR3 extends over 15 amino acids. Germline assignment: CDR1 MNHEY and CDR2 SVGAGI. The sequence came from a male donor in good health and CMV-seronegative. The V call is TRBV6-5, the J call TRBJ1-5, with 7 positions matching TRBD1. The sequencing sample was made of PBMCs. CDR3 amino acids: CASSPTGVRNQPQHF. In nucleotides, the CDR3 is TGTGCCAGCAGTCCAACAGGGGTGCGTAATCAGCCCCAGCATTTT.